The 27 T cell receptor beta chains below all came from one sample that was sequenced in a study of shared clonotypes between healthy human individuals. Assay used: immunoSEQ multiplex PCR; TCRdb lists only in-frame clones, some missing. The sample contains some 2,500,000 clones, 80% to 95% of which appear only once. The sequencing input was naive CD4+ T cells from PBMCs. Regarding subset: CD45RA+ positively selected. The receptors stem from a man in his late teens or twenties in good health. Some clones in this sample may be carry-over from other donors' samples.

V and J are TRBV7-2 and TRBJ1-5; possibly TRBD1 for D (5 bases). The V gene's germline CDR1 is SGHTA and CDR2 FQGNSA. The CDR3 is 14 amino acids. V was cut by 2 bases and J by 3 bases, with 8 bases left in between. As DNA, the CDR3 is TGTGCCAGCAGCTTAACAGGCTACAATCAGCCCCAGCATTTT. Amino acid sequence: CASSLTGYNQPQHF.

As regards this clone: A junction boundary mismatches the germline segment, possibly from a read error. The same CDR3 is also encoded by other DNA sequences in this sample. CDR3 loop: CASREDRVNTEAFF. For the CDR3, the DNA is TGTGCCAGCAGGGAAGACAGGGTGAACACTGAAGCTTTCTTT. The V call is TRBV6-1, the J call TRBJ1-1, with TRBD1 identical over 7 bases. Germline CDR1 and CDR2: MNHNS and SASEGT. CDR3 length equals 14 residues.

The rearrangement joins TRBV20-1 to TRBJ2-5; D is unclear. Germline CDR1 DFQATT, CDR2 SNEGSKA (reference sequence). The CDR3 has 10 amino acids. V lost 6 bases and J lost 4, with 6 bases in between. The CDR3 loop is CSADRETQYF. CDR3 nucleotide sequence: TGCAGTGCAGACCGAGAGACCCAGTACTTC.

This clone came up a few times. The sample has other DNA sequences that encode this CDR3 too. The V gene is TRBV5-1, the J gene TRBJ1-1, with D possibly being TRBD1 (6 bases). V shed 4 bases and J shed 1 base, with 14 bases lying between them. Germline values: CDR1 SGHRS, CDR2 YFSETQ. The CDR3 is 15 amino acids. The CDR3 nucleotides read TGCGCCAGCAGCCCGTTAGCGGGGGCGAACACTGAAGCTTTCTTT. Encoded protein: CASSPLAGANTEAFF. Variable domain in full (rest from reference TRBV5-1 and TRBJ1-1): KAGVTQTPRYLIKTRGQQVTLSCSPISGHRSVSWYQQTPGQGLQFLFEYFSETQRNKGNFPGRFSGRQFSNSRSEMNVSTLELGDSALYLCASSPLAGANTEAFFGQGTRLTVV.

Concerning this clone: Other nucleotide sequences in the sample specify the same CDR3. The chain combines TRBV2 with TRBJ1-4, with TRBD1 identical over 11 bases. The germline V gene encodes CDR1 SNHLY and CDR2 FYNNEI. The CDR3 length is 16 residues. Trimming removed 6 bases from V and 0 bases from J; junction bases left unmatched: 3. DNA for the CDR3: TGTGCCAGCAGCGGACAGGGGGCGGCAACTAATGAAAAACTGTTTTTT. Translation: CASSGQGAATNEKLFF.

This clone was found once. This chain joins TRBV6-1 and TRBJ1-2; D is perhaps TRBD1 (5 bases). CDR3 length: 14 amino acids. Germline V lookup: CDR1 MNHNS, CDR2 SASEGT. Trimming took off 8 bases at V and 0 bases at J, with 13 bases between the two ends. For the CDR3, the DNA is TGTGCCAGCTCTCCAGACAGAGCTAACTATGGCTACACCTTC. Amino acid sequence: CASSPDRANYGYTF.

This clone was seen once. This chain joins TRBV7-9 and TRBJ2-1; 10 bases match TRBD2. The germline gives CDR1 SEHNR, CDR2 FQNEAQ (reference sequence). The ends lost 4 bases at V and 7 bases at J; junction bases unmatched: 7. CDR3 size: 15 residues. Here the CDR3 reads CASSSTSGLVNEQFF. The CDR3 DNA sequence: TGTGCCAGCAGCTCGACTAGCGGGTTGGTAAATGAGCAGTTCTTC.

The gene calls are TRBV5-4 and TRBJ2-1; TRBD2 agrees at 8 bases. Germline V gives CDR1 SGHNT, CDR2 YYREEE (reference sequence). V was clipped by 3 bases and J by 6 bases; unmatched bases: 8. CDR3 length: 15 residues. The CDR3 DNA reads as TGTGCCAGCAGCTCCGGGACTAGAGGGGGCAATGAGCAGTTCTTC. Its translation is CASSSGTRGGNEQFF.

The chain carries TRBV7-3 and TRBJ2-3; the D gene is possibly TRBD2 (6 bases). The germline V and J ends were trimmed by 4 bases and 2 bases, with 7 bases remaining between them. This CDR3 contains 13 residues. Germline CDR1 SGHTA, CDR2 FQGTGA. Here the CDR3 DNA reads TGTGCCAGCAGCTGGGGGGACACAGATACGCAGTATTTT. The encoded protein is CASSWGDTDTQYF. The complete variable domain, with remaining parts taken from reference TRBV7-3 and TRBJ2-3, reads GAGVSQTPSNKVTEKGKYVELRCDPISGHTALYWYRQSLGQGPEFLIYFQGTGAADDSGLPNDRFFAVRPEGSVSTLKIQRTERGDSAVYLCASSWGDTDTQYFGPGTRLTVL.

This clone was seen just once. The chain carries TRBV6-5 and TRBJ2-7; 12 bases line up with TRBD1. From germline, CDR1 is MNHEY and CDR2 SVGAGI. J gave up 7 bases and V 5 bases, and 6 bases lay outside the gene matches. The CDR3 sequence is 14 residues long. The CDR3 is CASSPGQGAWEQYF. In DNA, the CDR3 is TGTGCCAGCAGTCCGGGACAGGGGGCCTGGGAGCAGTACTTC.

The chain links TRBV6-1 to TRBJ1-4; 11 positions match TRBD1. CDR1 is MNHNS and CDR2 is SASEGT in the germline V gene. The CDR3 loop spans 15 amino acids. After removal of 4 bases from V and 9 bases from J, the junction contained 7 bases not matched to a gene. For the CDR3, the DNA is TGTGCCAGCAGTGCTATGGGACAGGGGGGGAAAAAACTGTTTTTT. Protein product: CASSAMGQGGKKLFF.

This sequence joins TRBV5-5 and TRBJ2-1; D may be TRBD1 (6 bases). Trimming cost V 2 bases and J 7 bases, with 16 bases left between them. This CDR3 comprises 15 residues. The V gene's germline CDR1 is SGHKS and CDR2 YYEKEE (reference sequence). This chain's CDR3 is CASSFTGTPGNEQFF. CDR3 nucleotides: TGTGCCAGCAGCTTTACCGGGACACCGGGAAATGAGCAGTTCTTC.

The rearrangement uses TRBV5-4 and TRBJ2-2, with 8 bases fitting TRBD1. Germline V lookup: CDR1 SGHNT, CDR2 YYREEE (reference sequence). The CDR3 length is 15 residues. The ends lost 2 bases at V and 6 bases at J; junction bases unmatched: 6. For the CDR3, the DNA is TGTGCCAGCAGCTTCCGACAGGGGCTCCCCGGGGAGCTGTTTTTT. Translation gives CASSFRQGLPGELFF.

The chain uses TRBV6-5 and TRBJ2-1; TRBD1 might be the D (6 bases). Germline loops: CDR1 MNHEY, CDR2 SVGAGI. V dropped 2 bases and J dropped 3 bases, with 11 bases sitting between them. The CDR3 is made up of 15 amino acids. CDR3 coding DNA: TGTGCCAGCAGTTACCGACAGGTCAACTACAATGAGCAGTTCTTC. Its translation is CASSYRQVNYNEQFF.

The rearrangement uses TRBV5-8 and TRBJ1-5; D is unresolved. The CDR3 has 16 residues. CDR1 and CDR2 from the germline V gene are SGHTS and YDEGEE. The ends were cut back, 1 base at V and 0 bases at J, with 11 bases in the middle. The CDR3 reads CASSLFMGFSNQPQHF. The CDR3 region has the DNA TGTGCCAGCAGCTTGTTTATGGGGTTTAGCAATCAGCCCCAGCATTTT.

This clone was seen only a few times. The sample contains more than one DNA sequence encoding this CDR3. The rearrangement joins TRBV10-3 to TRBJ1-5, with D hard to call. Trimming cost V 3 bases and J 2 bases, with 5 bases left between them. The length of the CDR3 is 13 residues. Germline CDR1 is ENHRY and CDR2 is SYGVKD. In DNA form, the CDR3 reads TGTGCCATCAGTGACCAGGGCAATCAGCCCCAGCATTTT. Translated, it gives CAISDQGNQPQHF.

This CDR3 reads CASSLRGITDQPQHF. CDR3 nucleotide sequence: TGTGCCAGCAGCTTGAGGGGGATTACTGACCAGCCCCAGCATTTT. This chain joins TRBV5-6 and TRBJ1-5, with D tentatively TRBD1 (6 bases). Between the trimmed V and J ends, which lost 1 base and 7 bases, there was a span of 15 bases. This CDR3 is built from 15 residues. Germline CDR1 SGHDT, CDR2 YYEEEE.

The CDR3 DNA reads as TGTGCCAGCAGTTCCCGGACAGAGATCGTGGGAAACACCATATATTTT. Translated, it gives CASSSRTEIVGNTIYF. The chain combines TRBV6-8 with TRBJ1-3, with TRBD1 as a possible D gene (6 bases). Germline V CDR1 and CDR2: MNHGY, SAAAGT. The CDR3 is 16 amino acids. Trimming took 4 bases from V and 4 from J, leaving 17 bases between them.

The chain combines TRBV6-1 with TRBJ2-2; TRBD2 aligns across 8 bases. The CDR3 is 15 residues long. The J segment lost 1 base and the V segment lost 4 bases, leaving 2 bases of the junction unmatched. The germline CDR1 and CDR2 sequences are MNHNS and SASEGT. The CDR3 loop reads CASSVLAVNTGELFF. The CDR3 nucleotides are TGTGCCAGCAGTGTACTAGCGGTGAACACCGGGGAGCTGTTTTTT.

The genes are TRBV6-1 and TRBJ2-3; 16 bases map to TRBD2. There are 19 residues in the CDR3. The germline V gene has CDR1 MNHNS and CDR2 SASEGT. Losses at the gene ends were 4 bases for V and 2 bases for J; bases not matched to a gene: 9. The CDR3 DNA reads TGTGCCAGCAGTGTGTCGGGACTAGCGGGAGGGGCCCCCACAGATACGCAGTATTTT. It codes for CASSVSGLAGGAPTDTQYF.

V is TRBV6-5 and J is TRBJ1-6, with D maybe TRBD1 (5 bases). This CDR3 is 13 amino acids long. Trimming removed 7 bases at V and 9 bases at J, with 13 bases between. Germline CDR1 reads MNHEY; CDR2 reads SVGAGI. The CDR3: CASKGTGGSPLHF. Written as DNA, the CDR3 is TGTGCCAGCAAGGGGACGGGGGGTTCACCCCTCCACTTT.

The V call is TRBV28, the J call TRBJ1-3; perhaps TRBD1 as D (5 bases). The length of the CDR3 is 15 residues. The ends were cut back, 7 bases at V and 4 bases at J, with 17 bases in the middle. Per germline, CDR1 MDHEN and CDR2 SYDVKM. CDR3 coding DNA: TGTGCCAGCACCCAGCTCCAGGGTTCGGGAAACACCATATATTTT. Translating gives CASTQLQGSGNTIYF.

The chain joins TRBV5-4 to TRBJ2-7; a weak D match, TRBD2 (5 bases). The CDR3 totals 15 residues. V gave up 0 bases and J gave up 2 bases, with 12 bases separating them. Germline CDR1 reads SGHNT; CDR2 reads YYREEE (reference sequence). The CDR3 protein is CASSLGSVRAYEQYF. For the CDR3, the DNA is TGTGCCAGCAGCTTGGGTTCGGTGCGGGCCTACGAGCAGTACTTC. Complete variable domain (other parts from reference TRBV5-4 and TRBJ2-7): ETGVTQSPTHLIKTRGQQVTLRCSSQSGHNTVSWYQQALGQGPQFIFQYYREEENGRGNFPPRFSGLQFPNYSSELNVNALELDDSALYLCASSLGSVRAYEQYFGPGTRLTVT.

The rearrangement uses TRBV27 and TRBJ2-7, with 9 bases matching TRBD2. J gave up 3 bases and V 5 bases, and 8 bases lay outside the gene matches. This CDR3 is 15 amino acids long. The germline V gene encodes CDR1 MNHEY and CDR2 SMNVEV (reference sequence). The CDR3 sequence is CASSPAGGIRYEQYF. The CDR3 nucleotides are TGTGCCAGCAGTCCCGCGGGAGGGATCCGCTACGAGCAGTACTTC.

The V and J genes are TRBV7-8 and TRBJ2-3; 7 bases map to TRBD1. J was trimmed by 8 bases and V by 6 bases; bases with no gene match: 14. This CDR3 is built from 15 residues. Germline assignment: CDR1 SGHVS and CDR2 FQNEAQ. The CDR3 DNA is TGTGCCAGCAGTCCAACATGGGCATCAGGGGGTACGCAGTATTTT. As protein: CASSPTWASGGTQYF.

The CDR3 here is CASRTLAGGQSSYNEQFF. CDR3 DNA sequence: TGTGCCAGCAGGACACTAGCGGGAGGCCAAAGTTCCTACAATGAGCAGTTCTTC. The V call is TRBV2, the J call TRBJ2-1, with TRBD2 matching 12 bases. Germline CDR1 is SNHLY and CDR2 is FYNNEI. CDR3 length equals 18 residues. V lost 6 bases to trimming and J lost 1 base; unmatched junction nucleotides: 10.

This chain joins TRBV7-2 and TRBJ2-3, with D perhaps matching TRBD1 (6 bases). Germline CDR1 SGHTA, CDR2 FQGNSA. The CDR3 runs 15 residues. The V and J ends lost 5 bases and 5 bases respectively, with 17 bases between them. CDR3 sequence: CASSQPGQGRDTQYF. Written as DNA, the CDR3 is TGTGCCAGCAGCCAACCGGGGCAGGGGCGAGATACGCAGTATTTT.